This is a list of T cell receptor beta chains from one sample in a study of OX40 agonist ivuxolimab in advanced cancers. The repertoire was sequenced with immunoSEQ multiplex PCR; TCRdb's copy has only in-frame clones and lacks some. Of some 110,000 clones listed, 93% are singletons. Source: CD4+ or CD8+ T cells sorted from blood, taken in a trial of the OX40 agonist ivuxolimab. The source is an adult with an advanced solid tumor such as melanoma, head and neck, liver or kidney cancer. The CDR3 runs from the conserved cysteine through the conserved F or W. The D gene is left open where the match is weak. Clone size, where shown, is once, few, many, or a class for clones that have expanded.

TRBV10-3	.	.	TRBJ1-1	TGTGCCATCAGTGAGAGACCTTTTGGCACTGAAGCTTTCTTT	CAISERPFGTEAFF
TRBV19	.	TRBD2	TRBJ2-2	TGTGCCAGTAGTATGGGACTAGGTTACACCGGGGAGCTGTTTTTT	CASSMGLGYTGELFF
TRBV6-6	.	.	TRBJ2-7	TGTGCCAGCAGTTACCAAGGCAGCAACTACGAGCAGTACTTC	CASSYQGSNYEQYF
TRBV18	.	.	TRBJ1-3	TGTGCCAGCTCACCACGCCCGGGCAGACCTGACTCTGGAAACACCATATATTTT	CASSPRPGRPDSGNTIYF
TRBV6-6	.	TRBD1	TRBJ2-7	TGTGCCAGCAGTTCCACGCCCCCAAGGGGGCTAGGCGAGCAGTACTTC	CASSSTPPRGLGEQYF
TRBV7-2	.	.	TRBJ2-7	TGTGCCAGCAGCCAGGACTTCGGCCGGGAGCAGTACTTC	CASSQDFGREQYF
TRBV6-5	.	TRBD2	TRBJ2-3	TGTGCCAGCAGTTCCCTCTGGCGGGGGGAGTCAGATACGCAGTATTTT	CASSSLWRGESDTQYF
TRBV5-1	.	TRBD2	TRBJ2-1	TGCGCCAGCAGCCAAGGACTAGCGGCTAACAATGAGCAGTTCTTC	CASSQGLAANNEQFF
TRBV7-2	.	.	TRBJ2-5	TGTGCCAGCAGCAACAGGGGGGGTGGAGAGACCCAGTACTTC	CASSNRGGGETQYF
TRBV6-4	once	.	TRBJ1-6	TGTGCCAGCAGCCGGGGTCTAAATTCACCCCTCCACTTT	CASSRGLNSPLHF
TRBV5-6	.	TRBD2	TRBJ2-6	TGTGCCAGCAACTCCCCAGCGGGGGGGCCTGGGGCCAACGTCCTGACTTTC	CASNSPAGGPGANVLTF
TRBV19	.	TRBD2	TRBJ2-6	TGTGCCAGTAGTACCGGACTAGCAGGGCAGCTTTCTGGGGCCAACGTCCTGACTTTC	CASSTGLAGQLSGANVLTF
TRBV28	.	TRBD2	TRBJ2-7	TGTGCCAGCAGCCTCCTAGCGGGAGTCGGGTCGTACTTC	CASSLLAGVGSYF
TRBV29-1	once	TRBD1	TRBJ2-2	TGCAGCGTTCGTCGGACAGGGGTCGGCGGGGAGCTGTTTTTT	CSVRRTGVGGELFF
TRBV6-5	.	.	TRBJ1-1	TGTGCCAGCAGTTCCGTTGGCTCGAACACTGAAGCTTTCTTT	CASSSVGSNTEAFF
TRBV5-6	.	.	TRBJ2-2	TGTGCCAGCAGCTGGAGGGGTTCCTTTAACACCGGGGAGCTGTTTTTT	CASSWRGSFNTGELFF
TRBV5-1	.	.	TRBJ2-2	TGCGCCAGCAGCGTGGGGGACCGAGGGAGCACCGGGGAGCTGTTTTTT	CASSVGDRGSTGELFF
TRBV5-1	once	TRBD2	TRBJ2-3	TGCGCCAGCAGCTTGGGTCTAGCGGGGGGCCGCACAGATACGCAGTATTTT	CASSLGLAGGRTDTQYF
TRBV9	.	TRBD2	TRBJ2-3	TGTGCCAGCAGTGGGACTAGCGGCCCAGATACGCAGTATTTT	CASSGTSGPDTQYF
TRBV5-6	.	.	TRBJ2-1	TGTGCCAGCAGCCCCACAGGTACCATCTACAATGAGCAGTTCTTC	CASSPTGTIYNEQFF
TRBV5-6	.	TRBD1	TRBJ1-3	TGTGCCAGCACCTTACAGGGGGCTAGAAACACCATATATTTT	CASTLQGARNTIYF
TRBV4-2	.	TRBD2	TRBJ2-1	TGTGCCAGCAGCCCCGGACTAGCGGGCTACAATGAGCAGTTCTTC	CASSPGLAGYNEQFF
TRBV28	.	.	TRBJ2-1	TGTGCCAGCAGGTACAGGGAGAATGAGCAGTTCTTC	CASRYRENEQFF
TRBV10-1	.	TRBD1	TRBJ2-7	TGCGCCAGCAGTGAGGGACAGGGAGGTCTGGAGCAGTACTTC	CASSEGQGGLEQYF